Reported below is one T cell receptor (beta chain). Its antigen is unknown. Drawn from each donor were roughly 9.4 milliliters of peripheral blood. This CDR3 has 14 residues. The V end lost 6 bases, the J end lost 0 bases, and 14 bases lay between the germline ends. Per germline, CDR1 DFQATT and CDR2 SNEGSKA (reference sequence). This entry comes from a study of blood T cells in healthy people across ages. Whole-study findings and limits: When set beside aged donors, long-lived donors presented more naive CD4+ cells and higher diversity.

Combining a sample-barcoded 5' primer with a J-beta primer mix, a second PCR ran for 7 to 11 cycles. A tag from a template-switch adaptor with 12 random nucleotides marked each cDNA molecule. Per sample, CDR3-containing paired-end reads numbered at least 3 million. TCRdb re-derived calls from the 5' RACE reads in MiXCR, one entry per CDR3 protein. The sample yields roughly 680,000 distinct CDR3 sequences, under 25% seen once. The source is a man between 65 and 85 years old in good health. The gene calls are TRBV20-1 and TRBJ1-2; D remains unclear. The sample comprised blood. The CDR3 DNA follows: TGCAGTGCCTTGGGAACTAAAACTAACTATGGCTACACCTTC. This encodes CSALGTKTNYGYTF.